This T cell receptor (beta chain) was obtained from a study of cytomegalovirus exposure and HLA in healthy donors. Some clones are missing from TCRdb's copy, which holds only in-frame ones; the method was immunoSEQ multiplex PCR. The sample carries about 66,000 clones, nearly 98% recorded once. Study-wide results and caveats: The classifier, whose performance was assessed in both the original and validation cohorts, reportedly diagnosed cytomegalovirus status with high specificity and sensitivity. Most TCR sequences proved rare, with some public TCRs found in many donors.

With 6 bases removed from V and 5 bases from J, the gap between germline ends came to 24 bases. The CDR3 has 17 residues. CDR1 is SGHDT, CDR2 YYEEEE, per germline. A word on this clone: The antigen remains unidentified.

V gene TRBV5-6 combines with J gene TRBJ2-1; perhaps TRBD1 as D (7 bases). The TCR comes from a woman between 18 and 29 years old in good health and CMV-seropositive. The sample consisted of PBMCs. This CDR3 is CASNPRGRDIPDNEQFF. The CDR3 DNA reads TGTGCCAGCAACCCGAGGGGGCGGGACATCCCCGACAATGAGCAGTTCTTC.